The clone carrying this T cell receptor (beta chain) has just one count. This record belongs to a study of blood T cell repertoires in COVID-19. Study-level background: From the United States, Italy and Spain came samples of acute and convalescent COVID-19. PBMCs, B-cell-depleted T cells, or T cells provided the cDNA or gDNA that made up the material.

In the authors' workflow: Counts of nucleated cells, estimated from reference gene primer amplification, were obtained. The data were produced by immunoSEQ multiplex PCR, yet TCRdb's version contains in-frame clones alone and is incomplete. V, J and clone size derive from that table, while D and trimming were established from the DNA sequence. The data hold about 160,000 clones, with about nine tenths observed a single time. The CDR3 contains 14 residues. The ends were cut back, 3 bases at V and 4 bases at J, with 9 bases in the middle. From germline, CDR1 is MDHEN and CDR2 SYDVKM. The clonotype was recovered from a woman aged 60-75 years who had recovered from COVID-19. Sequences were obtained from peripheral blood. The gene calls are TRBV28 and TRBJ1-4; weak D call: TRBD1 (5 bases). The CDR3 spells CASSFGDSNEKLFF. CDR3 DNA sequence: TGTGCCAGCAGTTTTGGCGACAGTAATGAAAAACTGTTTTTT.